A single sample gave rise to the 17 T cell receptor beta chains below, sequenced in a study of T cell changes during pregnancy in multiple sclerosis. The protocol was immunoSEQ multiplex PCR, while the TCRdb copy is restricted to in-frame clones and leaves out a portion. Among about 92,000 clones, 90% to 95% were seen once, and the ten largest hold 2% to 2.5%. Sample: peripheral blood, taken in the third trimester of pregnancy. All receptors come from a female donor with multiple sclerosis, enrolled in a pregnancy study.

This clone was detected only once. This chain uses TRBV7-8 with TRBJ1-2, with 9 bases that match TRBD1. V shed 1 base and J 7 bases; nucleotides not matched to a gene: 7. CDR1 is SGHVS, CDR2 FQNEAQ, per germline. CDR3 length equals 15 residues. The CDR3 DNA follows: TGTGCCAGCAGCTTAGTGGCGGGACAGGGTTCTGGCTACACCTTC. As protein: CASSLVAGQGSGYTF.

This clone occurred once. J is TRBJ2-6 and V is TRBV5-1; possible D gene TRBD2, 5 bases. The V gene lost 1 base and the J gene lost 0 bases, with 14 bases spanning the gap. Germline-derived CDR1 and CDR2 are SGHRS and YFSETQ. The CDR3 extends over 18 amino acids. Written as DNA, the CDR3 is TGCGCCAGCAGCTTGCGAGGGTACCCTTTCTCTGGGGCCAACGTCCTGACTTTC. Translated, it gives CASSLRGYPFSGANVLTF.

This rearrangement joins TRBV5-6 to TRBJ2-2, with D perhaps TRBD1 (5 bases). V was cut by 5 bases and J by 1 base, with 15 bases left in between. This CDR3 has 16 residues. In germline, CDR1 is SGHDT, CDR2 YYEEEE. The CDR3 DNA sequence: TGTGCCAGCAGTAAAGGACCGACAGTGAACACCGGGGAGCTGTTTTTT. Protein product: CASSKGPTVNTGELFF.

The V call is TRBV5-6, the J call TRBJ1-6; the D gene is possibly TRBD1 (5 bases). CDR3 length equals 15 residues. V lost 5 bases and J 5 bases, leaving 14 bases between the germline ends. Germline loops: CDR1 SGHDT, CDR2 YYEEEE. In nucleotides, the CDR3 is TGTGCCAGCAGGGGCGGGACGGCTAATAATTCACCCCTCCACTTT. The encoded protein is CASRGGTANNSPLHF.

The chain has TRBV28 and TRBJ2-3; 7 nucleotides align to TRBD1. The CDR3 has 16 amino acids. After removal of 5 bases from V and 0 bases from J, the junction contained 8 bases not matched to a gene. The germline CDR1 and CDR2 sequences are MDHEN and SYDVKM. CDR3 nucleotides: TGTGCCAGCAGTAAGGGGGCCCTTGTAAGCACAGATACGCAGTATTTT. Translated: CASSKGALVSTDTQYF.

This chain connects TRBV6-5 to TRBJ2-7, with TRBD1 matching over 9 bases. This CDR3 has 15 amino acids. Trimming at V came to 6 bases and at J to 1 base, leaving 7 bases not matched to a gene. From germline, CDR1 is MNHEY and CDR2 SVGAGI. CDR3 sequence (DNA): TGTGCCAGCAGCCGAAGGACAGGGGTGTCCTACGAGCAGTACTTC. This codes for CASSRRTGVSYEQYF.

The V and J genes are TRBV19 and TRBJ1-5, with a possible D match to TRBD1 (5 bases). Germline V gene sequence: CDR1 LNHDA, CDR2 SQIVND (reference sequence). Trimming pared 7 bases from V and 3 bases from J, leaving 13 bases between. The CDR3 is 14 residues long. The CDR3 coding sequence is TGTGCCAGTACAGGGAGGGGTAACAATCAGCCCCAGCATTTT. It codes for CASTGRGNNQPQHF.

This clone showed up just once. V usage is TRBV11-2 and J usage is TRBJ2-3; 9 bases are shared with TRBD2. V was clipped by 2 bases and J by 1 base; unmatched bases: 1. This CDR3 spans 15 amino acids. In germline, CDR1 is SGHAT, CDR2 FQNNGV. The chain's CDR3 is CASSLKRGGTDTQYF. The DNA of the CDR3 is TGTGCCAGCAGCTTAAAGCGGGGGGGCACAGATACGCAGTATTTT.

The chain employs TRBV6-1 and TRBJ2-7, with 8 bases identical to TRBD1. Trimming removed 7 bases from V and 3 bases from J; junction bases left unmatched: 17. The CDR3 runs 17 residues. Germline loops: CDR1 MNHNS, CDR2 SASEGT. The CDR3 nucleotides read TGTGCCAGCAAGGAAGCAGGGGGCGCCCACCAGAACTACGAGCAGTACTTC. Its protein product is CASKEAGGAHQNYEQYF.

V and J are TRBV28 and TRBJ1-5, with D unresolved. V shed 7 bases and J shed 1 base, with 17 bases lying between them. The germline gives CDR1 MDHEN, CDR2 SYDVKM. CDR3 length: 16 residues. Here the CDR3 DNA reads TGTGCCAGCACCGCTCACCGCGGAGGGAGCAATCAGCCCCAGCATTTT. Translated, it gives CASTAHRGGSNQPQHF.

This clone was detected only once. The genes are TRBV4-1 and TRBJ1-1; possibly TRBD1 for D (5 bases). From germline, CDR1 is MGHRA and CDR2 YSYEKL. The length of the CDR3 is 17 residues. Trimming stripped 5 bases from V and 3 bases from J, with 22 bases between. The CDR3 sequence is CASSSPDGGGRDTEAFF. The CDR3 DNA reads TGCGCCAGCAGCTCCCCGGACGGCGGGGGGAGGGACACTGAAGCTTTCTTT.

This chain uses TRBV7-9 with TRBJ2-7; D call uncertain. Germline CDR1 is SEHNR and CDR2 is FQNEAQ (reference sequence). The CDR3 has 12 amino acids. Deletions cut 3 bases from V and 1 base from J, with 4 bases between. Here the CDR3 DNA reads TGTGCCAGCAGCTTTGTATCCTACGAGCAGTACTTC. Its protein is CASSFVSYEQYF.

The J gene is TRBJ2-3, the V gene TRBV5-5, with D tentatively TRBD2 (5 bases). Germline values: CDR1 SGHKS, CDR2 YYEKEE (reference sequence). V lost 2 bases to trimming and J lost 0 bases, with 13 bases between them. The CDR3 is 16 amino acids. CDR3 in DNA: TGTGCCAGCAGCTTTTTAGCGTCTACTAGCACAGATACGCAGTATTTT. This translates into CASSFLASTSTDTQYF.

The gene calls are TRBV15 and TRBJ1-5; unclear D gene. Trimming left V 1 base short and J 1 base short, with 14 bases between. Germline V lookup: CDR1 LNHNV, CDR2 YYDKDF (reference sequence). CDR3 length: 17 residues. CDR3 in DNA: TGTGCCACCAGCAGAGGCGACGGAGGCAGGAGCAATCAGCCCCAGCATTTT. Amino acid sequence: CATSRGDGGRSNQPQHF.

V and J are TRBV2 and TRBJ1-4, with 12 bases matching TRBD1. J gave up 7 bases and V 8 bases, and 2 bases lay outside the gene matches. CDR1 is SNHLY and CDR2 is FYNNEI in the germline V gene. This CDR3 comprises 13 residues. DNA of the CDR3: TGTGCCAGCTGGGACAGGGGGCTTGAAAAACTGTTTTTT. Amino acids: CASWDRGLEKLFF.

The gene calls are TRBV2 and TRBJ1-2; tentative D call: TRBD1 (6 bases). This CDR3 is 14 amino acids long. From germline, CDR1 is SNHLY and CDR2 FYNNEI. V lost 7 bases to trimming and J lost 1 base, with 13 bases between them. CDR3 DNA: TGTGCCAGCACTTCTTCCAGGGGTAACTATGGCTACACCTTC. Encoded protein: CASTSSRGNYGYTF.

This chain joins TRBV4-1 and TRBJ2-3; perhaps TRBD1 as D (5 bases). Trimming removed 1 base from V and 4 bases from J, with 12 bases in between. CDR1 is MGHRA and CDR2 is YSYEKL in the germline V gene. The CDR3 is 15 amino acids. The CDR3 DNA sequence: TGCGCCAGCAGCCAAGTACAGGTGAACGCAGATACGCAGTATTTT. Encoded protein: CASSQVQVNADTQYF.